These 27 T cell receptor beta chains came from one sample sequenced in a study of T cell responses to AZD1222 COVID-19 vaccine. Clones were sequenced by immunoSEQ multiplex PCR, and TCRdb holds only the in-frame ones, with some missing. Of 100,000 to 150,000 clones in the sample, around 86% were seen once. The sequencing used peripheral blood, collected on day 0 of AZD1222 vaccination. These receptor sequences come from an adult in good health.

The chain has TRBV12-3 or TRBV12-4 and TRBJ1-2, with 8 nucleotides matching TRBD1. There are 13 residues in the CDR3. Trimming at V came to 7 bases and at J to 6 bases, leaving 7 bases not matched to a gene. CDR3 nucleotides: TGTGCCAGCACCAGACAGGGGTTCAATGGCTACACCTTC. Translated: CASTRQGFNGYTF.

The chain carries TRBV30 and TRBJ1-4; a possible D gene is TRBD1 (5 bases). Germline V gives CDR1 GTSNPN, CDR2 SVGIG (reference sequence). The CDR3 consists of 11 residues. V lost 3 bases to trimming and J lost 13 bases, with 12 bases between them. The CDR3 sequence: CAWRAGGTLFF. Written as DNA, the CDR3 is TGTGCCTGGAGGGCGGGGGGAACACTGTTTTTT.

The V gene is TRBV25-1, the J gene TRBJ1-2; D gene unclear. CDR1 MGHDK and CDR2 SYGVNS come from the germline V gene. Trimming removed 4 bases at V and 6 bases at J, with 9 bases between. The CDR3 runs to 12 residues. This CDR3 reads CASSGNSDGYTF. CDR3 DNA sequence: TGTGCCAGCAGTGGAAATTCGGATGGCTACACCTTC.

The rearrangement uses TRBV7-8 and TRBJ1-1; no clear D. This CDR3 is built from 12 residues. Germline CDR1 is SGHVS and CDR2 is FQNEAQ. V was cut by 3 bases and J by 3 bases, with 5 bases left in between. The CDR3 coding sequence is TGTGCCAGCAGCTTCTGGTACACTGAAGCTTTCTTT. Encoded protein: CASSFWYTEAFF.

The chain's CDR3 is CASSDRQGHAEAFF. The CDR3, as DNA: TGTGCCAGCAGCGACCGACAGGGGCATGCTGAAGCTTTCTTT. The chain is built from TRBV7-9 and TRBJ1-1; 8 bases agree with TRBD1. Germline V lookup: CDR1 SEHNR, CDR2 FQNEAQ (reference sequence). There are 14 residues in the CDR3. The V and J ends lost 5 bases and 6 bases, in that order; junction bases with no gene match: 8.

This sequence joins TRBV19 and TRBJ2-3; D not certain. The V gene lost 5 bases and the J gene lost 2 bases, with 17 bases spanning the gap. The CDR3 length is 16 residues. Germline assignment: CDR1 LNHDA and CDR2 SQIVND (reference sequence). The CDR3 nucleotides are TGTGCCAGTAGTTCGCCCGAGGCAGGTTCCACAGATACGCAGTATTTT. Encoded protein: CASSSPEAGSTDTQYF. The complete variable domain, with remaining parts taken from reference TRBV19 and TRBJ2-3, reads DGGITQSPKYLFRKEGQNVTLSCEQNLNHDAMYWYRQDPGQGLRLIYYSQIVNDFQKGDIAEGYSVSREKKESFPLTVTSAQKNPTAFYLCASSSPEAGSTDTQYFGPGTRLTVL.

CDR3 coding DNA: TGTGCCAGTAGTATATCCGGGGTCACCGGGGAGCTGTTTTTT. Protein sequence: CASSISGVTGELFF. The chain couples TRBV19 to TRBJ2-2, with a tentative D call TRBD2 (5 bases). The V and J ends lost 2 bases and 4 bases respectively, with 8 bases between them. Germline lookup yields CDR1 LNHDA and CDR2 SQIVND (reference sequence). This CDR3 has 14 residues. Full variable domain (outside the CDR3, taken from reference TRBV19 and TRBJ2-2): DGGITQSPKYLFRKEGQNVTLSCEQNLNHDAMYWYRQDPGQGLRLIYYSQIVNDFQKGDIAEGYSVSREKKESFPLTVTSAQKNPTAFYLCASSISGVTGELFFGEGSRLTVL.

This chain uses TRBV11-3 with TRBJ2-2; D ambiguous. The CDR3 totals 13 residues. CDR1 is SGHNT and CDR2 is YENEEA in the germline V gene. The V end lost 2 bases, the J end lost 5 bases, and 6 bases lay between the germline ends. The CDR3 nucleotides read TGTGCCAGCAGCTTAATGGGAACCGGGGAGCTGTTTTTT. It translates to CASSLMGTGELFF. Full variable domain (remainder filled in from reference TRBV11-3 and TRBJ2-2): EAGVVQSPRYKIIEKKQPVAFWCNPISGHNTLYWYLQNLGQGPELLIRYENEEAVDDSQLPKDRFSAERLKGVDSTLKIQPAELGDSAVYLCASSLMGTGELFFGEGSRLTVL.

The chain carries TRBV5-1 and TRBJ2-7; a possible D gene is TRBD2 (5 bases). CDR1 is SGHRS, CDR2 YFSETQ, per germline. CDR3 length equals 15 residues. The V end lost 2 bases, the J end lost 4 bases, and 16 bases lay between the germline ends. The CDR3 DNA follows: TGCGCCAGCAGCTTCCAGTGGGGAGTGGGGTACGAGCAGTACTTC. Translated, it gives CASSFQWGVGYEQYF.

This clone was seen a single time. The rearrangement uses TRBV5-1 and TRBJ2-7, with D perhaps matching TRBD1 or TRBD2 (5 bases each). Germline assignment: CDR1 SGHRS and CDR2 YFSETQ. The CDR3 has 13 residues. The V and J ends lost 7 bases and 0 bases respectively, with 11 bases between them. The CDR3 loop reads CASGGQGSYEQYF. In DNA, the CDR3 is TGCGCCAGCGGCGGGCAGGGCTCCTACGAGCAGTACTTC.

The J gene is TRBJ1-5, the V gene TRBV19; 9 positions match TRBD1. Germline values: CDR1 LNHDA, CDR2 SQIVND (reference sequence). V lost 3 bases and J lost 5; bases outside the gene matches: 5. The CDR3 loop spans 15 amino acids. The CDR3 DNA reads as TGTGCCAGTAGTATCCTTGGGACAGGGTATCAGCCCCAGCATTTT. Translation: CASSILGTGYQPQHF.

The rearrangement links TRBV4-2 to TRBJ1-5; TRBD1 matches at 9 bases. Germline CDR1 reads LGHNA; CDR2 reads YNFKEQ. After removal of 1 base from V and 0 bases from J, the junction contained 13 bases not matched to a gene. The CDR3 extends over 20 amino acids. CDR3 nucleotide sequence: TGTGCCAGCAGCCAAGTTTCTCCGGGACAGGGCCCCTATAGCAATCAGCCCCAGCATTTT. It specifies CASSQVSPGQGPYSNQPQHF.

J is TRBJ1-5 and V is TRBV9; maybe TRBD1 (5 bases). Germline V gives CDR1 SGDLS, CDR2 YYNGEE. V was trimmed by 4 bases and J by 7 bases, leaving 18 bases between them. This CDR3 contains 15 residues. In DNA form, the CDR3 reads TGTGCCAGCAGCCCCTGGGACCTCTCATCCCAGCCCCAGCATTTT. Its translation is CASSPWDLSSQPQHF. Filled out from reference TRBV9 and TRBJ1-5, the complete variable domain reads DSGVTQTPKHLITATGQRVTLRCSPRSGDLSVYWYQQSLDQGLQFLIQYYNGEERAKGNILERFSAQQFPDLHSELNLSSLELGDSALYFCASSPWDLSSQPQHFGDGTRLSIL.

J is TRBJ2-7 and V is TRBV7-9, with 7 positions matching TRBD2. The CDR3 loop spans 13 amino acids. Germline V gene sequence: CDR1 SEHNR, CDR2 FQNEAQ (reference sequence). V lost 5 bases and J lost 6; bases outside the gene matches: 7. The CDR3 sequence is CASSPTAGVEQYF. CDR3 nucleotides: TGTGCCAGCAGCCCCACGGCGGGGGTCGAGCAGTACTTC.

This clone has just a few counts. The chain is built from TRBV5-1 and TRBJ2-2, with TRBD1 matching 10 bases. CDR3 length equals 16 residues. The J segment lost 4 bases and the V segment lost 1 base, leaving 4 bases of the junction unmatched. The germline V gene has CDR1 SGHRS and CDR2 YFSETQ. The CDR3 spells CASSLTGTGATGELFF. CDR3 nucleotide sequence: TGCGCCAGCAGCTTGACCGGGACAGGGGCCACCGGGGAGCTGTTTTTT.

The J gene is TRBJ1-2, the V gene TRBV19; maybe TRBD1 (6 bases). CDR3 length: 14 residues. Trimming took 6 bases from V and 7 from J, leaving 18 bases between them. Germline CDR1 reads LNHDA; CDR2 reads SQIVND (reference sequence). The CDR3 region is CASSPVTGIGGYTF. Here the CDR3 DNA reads TGTGCCAGTAGCCCCGTCACAGGGATTGGTGGCTACACCTTC.

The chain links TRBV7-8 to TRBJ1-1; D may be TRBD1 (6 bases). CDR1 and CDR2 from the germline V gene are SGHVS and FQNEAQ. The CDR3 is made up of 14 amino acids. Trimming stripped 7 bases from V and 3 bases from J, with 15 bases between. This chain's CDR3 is CASKKSGADTEAFF. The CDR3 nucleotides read TGTGCCAGCAAAAAGTCAGGGGCGGACACTGAAGCTTTCTTT.

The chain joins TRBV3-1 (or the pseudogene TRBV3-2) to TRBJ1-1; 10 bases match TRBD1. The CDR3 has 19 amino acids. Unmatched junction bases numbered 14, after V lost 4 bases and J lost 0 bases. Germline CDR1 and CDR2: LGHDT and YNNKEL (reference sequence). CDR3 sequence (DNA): TGTGCCAGCAGCCGAAAAAACGGACAGGGACAGGGGATGAACACTGAAGCTTTCTTT. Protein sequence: CASSRKNGQGQGMNTEAFF.

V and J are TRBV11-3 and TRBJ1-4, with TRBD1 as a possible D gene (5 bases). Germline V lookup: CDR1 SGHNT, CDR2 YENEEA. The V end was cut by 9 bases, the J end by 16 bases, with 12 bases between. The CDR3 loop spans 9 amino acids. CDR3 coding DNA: TGTGCCAGGCCGGGACTAGGGTTTTTT. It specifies CARPGLGFF.

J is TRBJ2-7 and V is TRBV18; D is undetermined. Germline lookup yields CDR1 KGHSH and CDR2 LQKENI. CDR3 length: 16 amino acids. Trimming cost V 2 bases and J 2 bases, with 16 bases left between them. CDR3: CASSPGLLTPPYEQYF. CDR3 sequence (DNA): TGTGCCAGCTCACCAGGATTGTTAACTCCCCCCTACGAGCAGTACTTC. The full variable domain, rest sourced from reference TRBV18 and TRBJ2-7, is NAGVMQNPRHLVRRRGQEARLRCSPMKGHSHVYWYRQLPEEGLKFMVYLQKENIIDESGMPKERFSAEFPKEGPSILRIQQVVRGDSAAYFCASSPGLLTPPYEQYFGPGTRLTVT.

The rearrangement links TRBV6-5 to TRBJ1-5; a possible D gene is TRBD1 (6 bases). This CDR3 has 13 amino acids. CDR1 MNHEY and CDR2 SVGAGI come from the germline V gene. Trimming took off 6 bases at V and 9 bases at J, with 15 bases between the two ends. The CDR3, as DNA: TGTGCCAGCAGCCGGGACAATCAGGTGCCCCAGCATTTT. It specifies CASSRDNQVPQHF.

The CDR3 sequence is CASSLEGGSGELFF. CDR3 sequence (DNA): TGTGCCAGCAGCCTAGAAGGGGGTTCCGGGGAGCTGTTTTTT. The chain carries TRBV7-3 and TRBJ2-2, with D tentatively TRBD1 (6 bases). The CDR3 loop spans 14 amino acids. Trimming shortened V by 5 bases and J by 6 bases, and 13 bases separated the two germline ends. CDR1 is SGHTA, CDR2 FQGTGA, per germline. Full variable domain (missing parts from reference TRBV7-3 and TRBJ2-2): GAGVSQTPSNKVTEKGKYVELRCDPISGHTALYWYRQSLGQGPEFLIYFQGTGAADDSGLPNDRFFAVRPEGSVSTLKIQRTERGDSAVYLCASSLEGGSGELFFGEGSRLTVL.

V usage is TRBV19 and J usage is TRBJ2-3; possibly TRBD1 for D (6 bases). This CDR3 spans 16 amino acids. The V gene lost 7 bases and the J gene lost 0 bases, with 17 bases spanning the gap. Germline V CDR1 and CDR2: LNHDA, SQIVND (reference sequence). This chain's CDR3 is CASKRGSTQSTDTQYF. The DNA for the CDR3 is TGTGCCAGTAAAAGGGGGAGCACTCAGAGCACAGATACGCAGTATTTT.

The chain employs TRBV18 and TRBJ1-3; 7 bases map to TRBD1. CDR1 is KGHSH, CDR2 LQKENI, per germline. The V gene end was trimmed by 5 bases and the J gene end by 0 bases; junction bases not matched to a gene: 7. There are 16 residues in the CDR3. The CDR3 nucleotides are TGTGCCAGCTCATCCTCTCGACAGGGCTCTGGAAACACCATATATTTT. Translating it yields CASSSSRQGSGNTIYF.

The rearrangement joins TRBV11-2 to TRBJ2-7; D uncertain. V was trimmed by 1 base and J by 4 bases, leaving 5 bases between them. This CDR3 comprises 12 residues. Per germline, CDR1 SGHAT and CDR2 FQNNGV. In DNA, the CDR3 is TGTGCCAGCAGCTTAGTGGGGTACGAGCAGTACTTC. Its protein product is CASSLVGYEQYF.

The CDR3 DNA is TGTGCCAACACAGGGCTAGATAACTATGGCTACACCTTC. Translating it yields CANTGLDNYGYTF. The chain joins TRBV13 to TRBJ1-2, with D possibly matching TRBD1 (6 bases). Per germline, CDR1 PRHDT and CDR2 FYEKMQ (reference sequence). The CDR3 loop spans 13 amino acids. V was shortened by 10 bases and J by 1 base, with 13 bases between the two germline ends.

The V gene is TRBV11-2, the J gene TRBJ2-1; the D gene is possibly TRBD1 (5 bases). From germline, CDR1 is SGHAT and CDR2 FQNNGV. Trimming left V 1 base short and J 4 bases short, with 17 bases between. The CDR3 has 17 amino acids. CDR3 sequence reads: CASSLVGAGRTYNEQFF. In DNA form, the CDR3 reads TGTGCCAGCAGCTTAGTTGGGGCAGGCAGGACATACAATGAGCAGTTCTTC.